The following is a T cell receptor beta chain sequence with its context. Its antigen is not known. CDR1 is SGHRS, CDR2 YFSETQ, per germline. The CDR3 sequence is 15 residues long. With 2 bases clipped from V and 4 bases from J, the junction kept 8 bases outside the gene matches. With 60 Vbeta and 13 Jbeta primers, the PCR was carried out. Profiling relied on immunoSEQ multiplex PCR, and the TCRdb table lists in-frame clones only, not all of them. The table has 150,000 to 200,000 clones, roughly 70% seen once; the top ten hold 2.5% to 3%. The source of the sample is a study of cytomegalovirus exposure and HLA in healthy donors. Study-wide findings and caveats: 87-base-pair reads could not separate some V segments, including TRBV6-2 and TRBV6-3. Most TCR sequences were uncommon, yet certain public TCRs appeared in many donors.

The chain has TRBV5-1 and TRBJ1-1, with TRBD1 matching over 7 bases. The receptor was derived from a woman in her 50s in good health and CMV-seropositive. What was sequenced was PBMCs. The CDR3 DNA reads as TGCGCCAGCAGCTTAGCAGGGGGGACGAGCACTGAAGCTTTCTTT. It codes for CASSLAGGTSTEAFF.